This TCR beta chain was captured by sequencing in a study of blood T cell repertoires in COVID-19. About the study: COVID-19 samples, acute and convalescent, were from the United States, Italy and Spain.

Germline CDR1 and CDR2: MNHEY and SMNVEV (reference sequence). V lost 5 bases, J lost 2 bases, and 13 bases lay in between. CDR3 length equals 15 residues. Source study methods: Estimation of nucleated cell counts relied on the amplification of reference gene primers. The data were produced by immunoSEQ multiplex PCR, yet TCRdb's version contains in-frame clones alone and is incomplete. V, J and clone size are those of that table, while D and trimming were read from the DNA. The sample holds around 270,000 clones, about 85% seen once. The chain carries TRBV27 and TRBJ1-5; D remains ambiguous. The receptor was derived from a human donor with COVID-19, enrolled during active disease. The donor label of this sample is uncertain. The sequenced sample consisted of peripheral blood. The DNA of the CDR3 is TGTGCCAGCAGTGTAGGCAGAGAGGGCAATCAGCCCCAGCATTTT. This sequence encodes CASSVGREGNQPQHF.